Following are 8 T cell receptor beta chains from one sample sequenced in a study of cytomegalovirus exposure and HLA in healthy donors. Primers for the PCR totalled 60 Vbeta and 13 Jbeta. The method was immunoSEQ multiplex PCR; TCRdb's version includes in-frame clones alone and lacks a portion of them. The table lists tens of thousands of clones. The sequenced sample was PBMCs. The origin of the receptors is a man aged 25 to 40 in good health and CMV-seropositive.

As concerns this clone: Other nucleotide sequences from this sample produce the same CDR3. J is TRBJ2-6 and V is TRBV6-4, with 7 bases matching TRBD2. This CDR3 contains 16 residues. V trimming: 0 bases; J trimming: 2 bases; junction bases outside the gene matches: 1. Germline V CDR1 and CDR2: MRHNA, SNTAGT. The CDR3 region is CASSDSGGAGANVLTF. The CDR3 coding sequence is TGTGCCAGCAGTGACTCGGGGGGGGCTGGGGCCAACGTCCTGACTTTC.

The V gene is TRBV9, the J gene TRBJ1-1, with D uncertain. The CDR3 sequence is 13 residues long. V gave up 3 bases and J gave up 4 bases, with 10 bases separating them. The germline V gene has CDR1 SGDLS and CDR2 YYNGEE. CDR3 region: CASSAPLSTEAFF. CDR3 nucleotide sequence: TGTGCCAGCAGCGCGCCCCTGAGCACTGAAGCTTTCTTT.

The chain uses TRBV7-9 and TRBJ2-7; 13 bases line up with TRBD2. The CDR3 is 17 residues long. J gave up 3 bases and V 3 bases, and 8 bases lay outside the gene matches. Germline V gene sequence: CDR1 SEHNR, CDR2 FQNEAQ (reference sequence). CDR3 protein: CASSFQTTSGRNYEQYF. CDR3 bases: TGTGCCAGCAGCTTCCAAACGACTAGCGGGAGGAACTACGAGCAGTACTTC.

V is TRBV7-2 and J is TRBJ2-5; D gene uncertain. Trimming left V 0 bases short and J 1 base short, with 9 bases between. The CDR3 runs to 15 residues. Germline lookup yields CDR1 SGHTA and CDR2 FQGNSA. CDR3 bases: TGTGCCAGCAGCTTAGCGCTGTACAGCCAAGAGACCCAGTACTTC. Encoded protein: CASSLALYSQETQYF. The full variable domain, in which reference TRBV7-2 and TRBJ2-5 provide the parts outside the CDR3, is GAGVSQSPSNKVTEKGKDVELRCDPISGHTALYWYRQSLGQGLEFLIYFQGNSAPDKSGLPSDRFSAERTGGSVSTLTIQRTQQEDSAVYLCASSLALYSQETQYFGPGTRLLVL.

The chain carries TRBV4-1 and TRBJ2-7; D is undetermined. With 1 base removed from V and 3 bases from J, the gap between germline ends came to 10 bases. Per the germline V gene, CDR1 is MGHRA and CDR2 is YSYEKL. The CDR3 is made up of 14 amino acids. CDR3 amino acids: CASSQVGGNYEQYF. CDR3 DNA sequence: TGCGCCAGCAGCCAAGTCGGCGGAAACTACGAGCAGTACTTC.

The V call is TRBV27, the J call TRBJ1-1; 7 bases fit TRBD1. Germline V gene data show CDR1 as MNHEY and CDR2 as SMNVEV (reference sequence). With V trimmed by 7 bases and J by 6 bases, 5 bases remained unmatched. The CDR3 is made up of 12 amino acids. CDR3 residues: CASNSQGAEAFF. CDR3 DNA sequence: TGTGCCAGCAATTCCCAGGGGGCTGAAGCTTTCTTT.

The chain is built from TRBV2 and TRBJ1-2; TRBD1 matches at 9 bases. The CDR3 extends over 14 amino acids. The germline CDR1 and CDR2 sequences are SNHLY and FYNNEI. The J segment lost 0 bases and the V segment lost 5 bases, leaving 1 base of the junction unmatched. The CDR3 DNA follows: TGTGCCAGCAGTTGGACAGGGGCTAACTATGGCTACACCTTC. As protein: CASSWTGANYGYTF.

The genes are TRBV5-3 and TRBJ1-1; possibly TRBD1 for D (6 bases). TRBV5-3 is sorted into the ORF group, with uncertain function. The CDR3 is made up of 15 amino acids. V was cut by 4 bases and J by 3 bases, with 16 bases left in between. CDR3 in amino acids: CARSSLRGKDTEAFF. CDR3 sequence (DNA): TGTGCCAGAAGCAGCTTAAGGGGGAAGGACACTGAAGCTTTCTTT.